This TCR beta chain was captured by sequencing in a study of shared T cell receptors in the human thymus. The J segment lost 0 bases and the V segment lost 4 bases, leaving 5 bases of the junction unmatched. The CDR3 consists of 16 residues. From germline, CDR1 is LGHNA and CDR2 YSLEER. Using immunoSEQ multiplex PCR, the repertoire was profiled, and TCRdb retains in-frame clones only, with some absent. Of tens of thousands of clones in the sample, nearly 95% were seen once. This chain connects TRBV4-3 to TRBJ2-4; 8 nucleotides match TRBD2. The material sequenced was thymocytes. The TCR sequence derives from a human donor. The CDR3 here is CASSLGTSSAKNIQYF. The DNA for the CDR3 is TGCGCCAGCAGCCTCGGGACTAGTTCAGCCAAAAACATTCAGTACTTC.